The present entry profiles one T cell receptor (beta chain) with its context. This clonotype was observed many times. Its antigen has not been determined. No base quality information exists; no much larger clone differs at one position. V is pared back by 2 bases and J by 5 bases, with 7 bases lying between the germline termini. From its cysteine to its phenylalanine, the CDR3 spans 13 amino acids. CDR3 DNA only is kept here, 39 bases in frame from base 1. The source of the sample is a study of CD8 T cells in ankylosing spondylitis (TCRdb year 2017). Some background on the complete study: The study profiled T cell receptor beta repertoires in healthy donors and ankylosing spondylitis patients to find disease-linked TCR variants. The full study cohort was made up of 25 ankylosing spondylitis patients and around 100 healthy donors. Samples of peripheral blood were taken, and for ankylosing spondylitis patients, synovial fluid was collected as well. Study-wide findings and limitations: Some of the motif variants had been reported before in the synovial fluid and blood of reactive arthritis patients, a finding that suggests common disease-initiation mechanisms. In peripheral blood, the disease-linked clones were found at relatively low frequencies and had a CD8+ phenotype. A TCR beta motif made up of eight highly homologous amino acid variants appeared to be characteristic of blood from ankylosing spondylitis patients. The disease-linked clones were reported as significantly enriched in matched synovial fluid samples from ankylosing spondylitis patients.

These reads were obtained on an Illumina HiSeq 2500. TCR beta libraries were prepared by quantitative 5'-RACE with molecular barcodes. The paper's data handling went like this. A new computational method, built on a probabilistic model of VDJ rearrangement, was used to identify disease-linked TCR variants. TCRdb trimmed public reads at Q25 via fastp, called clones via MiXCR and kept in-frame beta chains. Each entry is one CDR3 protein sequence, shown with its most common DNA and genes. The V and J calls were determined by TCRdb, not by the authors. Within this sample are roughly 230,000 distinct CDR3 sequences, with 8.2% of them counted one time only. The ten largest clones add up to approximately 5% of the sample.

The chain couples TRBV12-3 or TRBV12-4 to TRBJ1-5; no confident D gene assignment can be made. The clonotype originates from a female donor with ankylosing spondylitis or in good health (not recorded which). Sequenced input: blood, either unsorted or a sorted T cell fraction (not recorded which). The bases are TGTGCCAGCAGTTTACGTGGAGATCAGCCCCAGCATTTT. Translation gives CASSLRGDQPQHF.